The 27 T cell receptor beta chains given below trace back to one sample, sequenced in a study of cytomegalovirus exposure and HLA in healthy donors. Amplification used 60 Vbeta primers and 13 Jbeta primers. Generated by immunoSEQ multiplex PCR, the TCRdb table keeps only in-frame clones and is missing some. Seen here are 95,000 to 150,000 clones, less than 90% observed once, and the top ten hold around 20%. Specimen: PBMCs. Every receptor here comes from a young man in good health and CMV-seropositive.

The genes are TRBV5-6 and TRBJ1-1; D unresolved. Trimming cost V 4 bases and J 1 base, with 8 bases left between them. The length of the CDR3 is 13 residues. The germline V gene has CDR1 SGHDT and CDR2 YYEEEE. The CDR3 sequence is CASSLAPNTEAFF. The CDR3 DNA is TGTGCCAGCAGCCTAGCACCGAACACTGAAGCTTTCTTT.

V usage is TRBV6-5 and J usage is TRBJ1-2, with unresolved D. With 0 bases removed from V and 6 bases from J, the gap between germline ends came to 8 bases. The germline V gene encodes CDR1 MNHEY and CDR2 SVGAGI. The CDR3 has 13 amino acids. The CDR3: CASSYSESDGYTF. The CDR3 nucleotides read TGTGCCAGCAGTTACTCCGAGTCGGATGGCTACACCTTC.

The chain couples TRBV5-1 to TRBJ1-2; TRBD1 is a possible D gene (5 bases). V was clipped by 0 bases and J by 2 bases, with 11 bases between them. The CDR3 consists of 15 residues. From germline, CDR1 is SGHRS and CDR2 YFSETQ. In DNA form, the CDR3 reads TGCGCCAGCAGCTTGGAGGGACTGCTCAACTATGGCTACACCTTC. Protein: CASSLEGLLNYGYTF.

This chain links TRBV23-1 with TRBJ2-7; D may be TRBD2 (5 bases). TRBV23-1 is placed among ORFs of uncertain function. The CDR3 runs to 15 residues. V was shortened by 2 bases and J by 2 bases, with 13 bases between the two germline ends. The chain's CDR3 is CASSQGEREPYEQYF. The CDR3 nucleotides are TGCGCCAGCAGTCAAGGCGAGAGGGAACCCTACGAGCAGTACTTC.

V and J are TRBV5-6 and TRBJ2-7; the match to TRBD1 covers 12 bases. V shed 3 bases and J 3 bases; nucleotides not matched to a gene: 4. This CDR3 has 15 amino acids. CDR1 and CDR2 (germline): SGHDT, YYEEEE. The CDR3, as DNA: TGTGCCAGCAGCTCCCGGGACAGGGGGCGCTACGAGCAGTACTTC. Its translation: CASSSRDRGRYEQYF. Full variable domain (rest looked up from reference TRBV5-6 and TRBJ2-7): DAGVTQSPTHLIKTRGQQVTLRCSPKSGHDTVSWYQQALGQGPQFIFQYYEEEERQRGNFPDRFSGHQFPNYSSELNVNALLLGDSALYLCASSSRDRGRYEQYFGPGTRLTVT.

About this clone: Within the sample, other DNA sequences also encode this same CDR3. V is TRBV18 and J is TRBJ2-7; TRBD2 is a possible D gene (6 bases). The CDR3 spans 12 residues. The germline V gene has CDR1 KGHSH and CDR2 LQKENI. V dropped 2 bases and J dropped 5 bases, with 7 bases sitting between them. The CDR3 loop is CASSPTGDEQYF. In DNA form, the CDR3 reads TGTGCCAGCTCACCAACGGGGGACGAGCAGTACTTC.

In its sample, this clone was seen once. This chain connects TRBV5-4 to TRBJ1-1; TRBD1 might be the D (6 bases). The CDR3 covers 14 residues. Germline CDR1 SGHNT, CDR2 YYREEE (reference sequence). The V end lost 0 bases, the J end lost 1 base, and 7 bases lay between the germline ends. The CDR3, as DNA: TGTGCCAGCAGCTTGGGGACAGCGAACACTGAAGCTTTCTTT. This codes for CASSLGTANTEAFF.

The chain couples TRBV2 to TRBJ1-2; the D is unclear. Trimming took off 6 bases at V and 6 bases at J, with 11 bases between the two ends. This CDR3 spans 12 amino acids. Germline V gene lookup returns CDR1 SNHLY and CDR2 FYNNEI. The DNA of the CDR3 is TGTGCCAGCAGCCGTGACGGGGATGGCTACACCTTC. It encodes CASSRDGDGYTF. Full variable domain (rest looked up from reference TRBV2 and TRBJ1-2): EPEVTQTPSHQVTQMGQEVILRCVPISNHLYFYWYRQILGQKVEFLVSFYNNEISEKSEIFDDQFSVERPDGSNFTLKIRSTKLEDSAMYFCASSRDGDGYTFGSGTRLTVV.

The chain is built from TRBV5-4 and TRBJ1-2; the D gene is possibly TRBD1 (5 bases). Germline V lookup: CDR1 SGHNT, CDR2 YYREEE (reference sequence). CDR3 size: 14 residues. V dropped 4 bases and J dropped 1 base, with 11 bases sitting between them. CDR3 protein: CASSRTSDNYGYTF. CDR3 sequence (DNA): TGTGCCAGCAGCCGGACATCAGATAACTATGGCTACACCTTC.

Only a few counts were recorded for this clone. V is TRBV9 and J is TRBJ2-5; no definite D call. Germline CDR1 reads SGDLS; CDR2 reads YYNGEE. Deletions cut 1 base from V and 3 bases from J, with 10 bases between. The CDR3 runs to 14 residues. CDR3 amino acids: CASSVYGGKETQYF. The CDR3 DNA reads TGTGCCAGCAGCGTATACGGCGGAAAAGAGACCCAGTACTTC.

V is TRBV4-2 and J is TRBJ1-1; no clear D. Deletions cut 3 bases from V and 6 bases from J, with 8 bases between. The CDR3 spans 12 residues. The germline V gene encodes CDR1 LGHNA and CDR2 YNFKEQ. CDR3 DNA: TGTGCCAGCAGCCAGGGAGGCTCTGAAGCTTTCTTT. Protein product: CASSQGGSEAFF.

The J gene is TRBJ2-2, the V gene TRBV11-3, with 7 bases matching TRBD1. Per germline, CDR1 SGHNT and CDR2 YENEEA. J was trimmed by 1 base and V by 5 bases; bases with no gene match: 7. The CDR3 covers 16 residues. The CDR3 sequence: CASSPAWTGNTGELFF. The CDR3 DNA reads TGTGCCAGCAGCCCGGCGTGGACAGGGAACACCGGGGAGCTGTTTTTT.

The gene calls are TRBV9 and TRBJ1-4, with D maybe TRBD1 (6 bases). The CDR3 consists of 15 residues. The V gene's germline CDR1 is SGDLS and CDR2 YYNGEE. Trimming shortened V by 0 bases and J by 5 bases, and 11 bases separated the two germline ends. As DNA, the CDR3 is TGTGCCAGCAGCGTAGGGGTGGGGGCGAATGAAAAACTGTTTTTT. Its translation: CASSVGVGANEKLFF.

The rearrangement joins TRBV7-6 to TRBJ2-7; TRBD1 aligns across 9 bases. CDR3 length: 13 residues. CDR1 is SGHVS, CDR2 FNYEAQ, per germline. Trimming removed 5 bases from V and 5 bases from J; junction bases left unmatched: 4. For the CDR3, the DNA is TGTGCCAGCAGCGATGGGACAGGGCACGAGCAGTACTTC. As protein: CASSDGTGHEQYF. Filled out from reference TRBV7-6 and TRBJ2-7, the complete variable domain reads GAGVSQSPRYKVTKRGQDVALRCDPISGHVSLYWYRQALGQGPEFLTYFNYEAQQDKSGLPNDRFSAERPEGSISTLTIQRTEQRDSAMYRCASSDGTGHEQYFGPGTRLTVT.

The chain recombines TRBV18 with TRBJ1-6, with D possibly being TRBD1 (6 bases). The CDR3 covers 13 residues. With 3 bases removed from V and 10 bases from J, the gap between germline ends came to 10 bases. Germline V CDR1 and CDR2: KGHSH, LQKENI. The CDR3 reads CASSPRTESPLHF. In nucleotides, the CDR3 is TGTGCCAGCTCACCTCGGACAGAATCACCCCTCCACTTT.

V gene TRBV11-3 combines with J gene TRBJ1-1; TRBD1 matches at 7 bases. The CDR3 has 15 amino acids. The V gene end was trimmed by 1 base and the J gene end by 1 base; junction bases not matched to a gene: 3. Germline V gene sequence: CDR1 SGHNT, CDR2 YENEEA. For the CDR3, the DNA is TGTGCCAGCAGCTTAGGCGACAGGGCGAACACTGAAGCTTTCTTT. It translates to CASSLGDRANTEAFF.

This clone showed up just a few times. This chain joins TRBV30 and TRBJ2-7, with TRBD2 identical over 13 bases. This CDR3 has 15 residues. CDR1 GTSNPN and CDR2 SVGIG come from the germline V gene (reference sequence). Trimming removed 0 bases from V and 4 bases from J; junction bases left unmatched: 3. The CDR3 DNA reads as TGTGCCTGGAGTGTACTAGCGGGGGGGCCTTACGAGCAGTACTTC. Protein: CAWSVLAGGPYEQYF.

The V call is TRBV5-1, the J call TRBJ1-1; D perhaps matches TRBD1 (6 bases). The CDR3 has 14 residues. Germline CDR1 reads SGHRS; CDR2 reads YFSETQ. Trimming shortened V by 2 bases and J by 4 bases, and 12 bases separated the two germline ends. In DNA form, the CDR3 reads TGCGCCAGCAGCTTTGCAGGGGCGGCCACTGAAGCTTTCTTT. This gives the protein CASSFAGAATEAFF. The full variable domain, its missing parts supplied by reference TRBV5-1 and TRBJ1-1, is KAGVTQTPRYLIKTRGQQVTLSCSPISGHRSVSWYQQTPGQGLQFLFEYFSETQRNKGNFPGRFSGRQFSNSRSEMNVSTLELGDSALYLCASSFAGAATEAFFGQGTRLTVV.

The genes are TRBV19 and TRBJ1-5; D may be TRBD1 (5 bases). This CDR3 has 15 residues. V dropped 8 bases and J dropped 1 base, with 15 bases sitting between them. Per the germline V gene, CDR1 is LNHDA and CDR2 is SQIVND (reference sequence). CDR3 amino acids: CASSVVQASNQPQHF. The CDR3 bases are TGTGCCAGTTCAGTGGTACAGGCAAGCAATCAGCCCCAGCATTTT.

The chain recombines TRBV6-1 with TRBJ2-5; 14 positions agree with TRBD2. Germline V gene lookup returns CDR1 MNHNS and CDR2 SASEGT. V gave up 4 bases and J gave up 1 base; unmatched junction bases: 5. CDR3 length equals 17 residues. The CDR3 nucleotides read TGTGCCAGCAGTGCCGGGACTAGCGGGGGACCCCAAGAGACCCAGTACTTC. Translating gives CASSAGTSGGPQETQYF.

This chain uses TRBV18 with TRBJ2-1; maybe TRBD2 (6 bases). The germline V gene has CDR1 KGHSH and CDR2 LQKENI. V lost 6 bases and J lost 5, with 14 bases in between. The CDR3 is 14 amino acids. CDR3 DNA sequence: TGTGCCAGCTCTTCGCTGGGGGGAGACAATGAGCAGTTCTTC. Encoded protein: CASSSLGGDNEQFF.

This chain connects TRBV7-8 to TRBJ1-1; D unresolved. This CDR3 is 14 amino acids long. V shed 2 bases and J shed 3 bases, with 10 bases lying between them. Germline values: CDR1 SGHVS, CDR2 FQNEAQ. CDR3 sequence: CASSLKRVDTEAFF. The CDR3 bases are TGTGCCAGCAGCTTAAAACGGGTGGACACTGAAGCTTTCTTT.

The V call is TRBV19, the J call TRBJ1-1; 7 nucleotides align to TRBD1. Per germline, CDR1 LNHDA and CDR2 SQIVND (reference sequence). After removal of 9 bases from V and 1 base from J, the junction contained 14 bases not matched to a gene. The CDR3 runs 16 residues. The chain's CDR3 is CASSRQGWDRNTEAFF. The CDR3 coding sequence is TGTGCCAGCTCCAGACAGGGTTGGGACCGGAACACTGAAGCTTTCTTT.

The CDR3 here is CASSFNRNNEQFF. DNA of the CDR3: TGTGCCAGCAGCTTCAACAGGAACAATGAGCAGTTCTTC. This chain connects TRBV5-5 to TRBJ2-1; tentative D call: TRBD1 (5 bases). V gave up 2 bases and J gave up 5 bases, with 8 bases separating them. The CDR3 has 13 residues. The V gene's germline CDR1 is SGHKS and CDR2 YYEKEE (reference sequence). The full variable domain, its missing parts supplied by reference TRBV5-5 and TRBJ2-1, is DAGVTQSPTHLIKTRGQQVTLRCSPISGHKSVSWYQQVLGQGPQFIFQYYEKEERGRGNFPDRFSARQFPNYSSELNVNALLLGDSALYLCASSFNRNNEQFFGPGTRLTVL.

The chain links TRBV7-9 to TRBJ2-3; 9 nucleotides align to TRBD1. This CDR3 region has 15 residues. The V gene's germline CDR1 is SEHNR and CDR2 FQNEAQ (reference sequence). After removal of 3 bases from V and 0 bases from J, the junction contained 1 base not matched to a gene. The CDR3 loop reads CASSFGQGSTDTQYF. The CDR3 DNA is TGTGCCAGCAGCTTTGGACAGGGGAGCACAGATACGCAGTATTTT.

This clone showed up just once. V and J are TRBV7-6 and TRBJ2-5, with 9 bases matching TRBD2. CDR1 is SGHVS and CDR2 is FNYEAQ in the germline V gene. V lost 2 bases, J lost 3 bases, and 10 bases stayed unmatched. The CDR3 covers 17 residues. The CDR3 nucleotides read TGTGCCAGCAGCTTATTTAATTGGGCTAGCGGGGAAGAGACCCAGTACTTC. This codes for CASSLFNWASGEETQYF.

This chain connects TRBV30 to TRBJ1-5; possibly TRBD1 for D (6 bases). Deletions cut 0 bases from V and 0 bases from J, with 18 bases between. This CDR3 contains 18 residues. The germline V gene encodes CDR1 GTSNPN and CDR2 SVGIG (reference sequence). The DNA for the CDR3 is TGTGCCTGGAGTGTATCCACAGGGATGGTCTATAGCAATCAGCCCCAGCATTTT. It translates to CAWSVSTGMVYSNQPQHF.